Presented here are 6 T cell receptor beta chains from one specimen sequenced in a study of post-analysis software for immune sequencing data. Findings of the study overall: In patients, TRBV5-6, TRBV5-1 and TRBV20-1 belonged to five TRBV segments found more frequently than in controls.

Libraries were made from TCR beta cDNA, and they carried unique molecular identifiers. Each CDR3 protein is one row after TCRdb ran MiXCR on the PCR reads. The sample lists fewer than 900,000 distinct CDR3 sequences; 40% to 55% were seen once. These receptors have no known antigen. The sequencing sample was made of blood. The receptors derive from a girl aged 10 to 17 with multiple sclerosis.

V and J are TRBV6-1 and TRBJ2-7, with 10 bases that match TRBD1. CDR3 length: 12 residues. J lost 7 bases, V lost 5 bases, and 2 bases had no gene match. The V gene's germline CDR1 is MNHNS and CDR2 SASEGT. The CDR3 loop reads CASSPDRGEQYF. The CDR3 DNA follows: TGTGCCAGCAGTCCGGACAGGGGGGAGCAGTACTTC.

Concerning this clonotype: Being one base from a much bigger clone, this may be a read error. Here the CDR3 reads CASRKTGTDTRYF. For the CDR3, the DNA is TGTGCCAGCAGAAAGACTGGCACAGATACGCGGTATTTT. The J gene is TRBJ2-3, the V gene TRBV28; D gene unclear. The V gene's germline CDR1 is MDHEN and CDR2 SYDVKM. The CDR3 contains 13 residues.

This clonotype was seen a handful of times. The V gene is TRBV12-3 or TRBV12-4, the J gene TRBJ2-1; the match to TRBD2 covers 12 bases. Trimming at V came to 5 bases and at J to 5 bases, leaving 4 bases not matched to a gene. This CDR3 is built from 15 residues. The CDR3 reads CASSPSGRAHNEQFF. The DNA for the CDR3 is TGTGCCAGCAGTCCTAGCGGGAGGGCCCACAATGAGCAGTTCTTC.

The table lists this clonotype with a few counts. V is TRBV11-2 and J is TRBJ2-4; D possibly uses TRBD1 or TRBD2 (5 bases each). This CDR3 contains 19 residues. The ends were cut back, 4 bases at V and 1 base at J, with 23 bases in the middle. Germline assignment: CDR1 SGHAT and CDR2 FQNNGV. As DNA, the CDR3 is TGTGCCAGCAGCTCTGTCCGGGGCCGGCAGCCCTATGCCAAAAACATTCAGTACTTC. Translating gives CASSSVRGRQPYAKNIQYF.

A few counts support this clonotype. The chain recombines TRBV15 with TRBJ2-5; D is perhaps TRBD1 or TRBD2 (5 bases each). Per germline, CDR1 LNHNV and CDR2 YYDKDF (reference sequence). This CDR3 has 16 residues. Trimming stripped 1 base from V and 4 bases from J, with 16 bases between. The CDR3 spells CATSRGRWGLGETQYF. The DNA of the CDR3 is TGTGCCACCAGCAGAGGCCGTTGGGGGTTAGGAGAGACCCAGTACTTC.

This clonotype has a handful of counts. This chain links TRBV20-1 with TRBJ2-3; 11 bases align to TRBD2. CDR1 and CDR2 (germline): DFQATT, SNEGSKA (reference sequence). V trimming: 6 bases; J trimming: 6 bases; junction bases outside the gene matches: 11. The CDR3 is made up of 15 amino acids. The CDR3 reads CSAAVTGTSGDTQYF. The DNA of the CDR3 is TGCAGTGCCGCTGTCACCGGGACTAGCGGCGATACGCAGTATTTT.